The rows below give T cell receptor beta chains drawn from one sample of a study of cytomegalovirus exposure and HLA in healthy donors. TCRdb's copy holds only in-frame clones and misses some; the assay was immunoSEQ multiplex PCR. The sample yields some 190,000 clones, about 77% seen once. The source material was PBMCs. These TCRs come from a female donor in good health and CMV-seronegative. Each CDR3 is given with its conserved first and last residue. D genes are given only for firm matches. Where a row states a size, it is once, few, many or the class of an expanded clone; other rows omit it.

j_gene,abundance,d_gene,v_gene,CDR3aa,CDR3nt
TRBJ2-7,.,TRBD1,TRBV6-1,CASSIQGQLTYEQYF,TGTGCCAGCAGTATACAGGGACAGCTAACCTACGAGCAGTACTTC
TRBJ1-1,.,TRBD1,TRBV7-9,CASSTRTGMVEAFF,TGTGCCAGCAGCACCCGGACAGGGATGGTTGAAGCTTTCTTT
TRBJ2-1,.,.,TRBV29-1,CSGGTPYNEQFF,TGCAGCGGTGGGACACCTTACAATGAGCAGTTCTTC
TRBJ2-4,.,.,TRBV2,CASLGWTTGNIQYF,TGTGCCAGCCTCGGGTGGACAACGGGAAACATTCAGTACTTC
TRBJ1-5,.,.,TRBV7-6,CASSVDRNQPQHF,TGTGCCAGCAGCGTAGACAGAAATCAGCCCCAGCATTTT
TRBJ1-1,.,.,TRBV5-1,CASSSLGRGTEAFF,TGCGCCAGCAGCTCGTTGGGTCGGGGAACTGAAGCTTTCTTT
TRBJ2-2,.,.,TRBV2,CASSGHGVSDTGELFF,TGTGCCAGCAGCGGGCACGGGGTTTCGGACACCGGGGAGCTGTTTTTT
TRBJ2-1,.,.,TRBV5-1,CASSLDPGEDEQFF,TGCGCCAGCAGCTTGGATCCCGGGGAGGATGAGCAGTTCTTC
TRBJ1-5,.,TRBD1,TRBV4-1,CASSPEGTVSNQPQHF,TGCGCCAGCAGCCCAGAGGGGACAGTTAGCAATCAGCCCCAGCATTTT
TRBJ1-5,.,TRBD1,TRBV10-3,CAISEGTDNQPQHF,TGTGCCATCAGTGAAGGGACAGACAATCAGCCCCAGCATTTT
TRBJ2-3,.,.,TRBV4-1,CASSQSPNSGLADTQYF,TGCGCCAGCAGCCAGAGCCCAAATAGCGGTTTGGCAGATACGCAGTATTTT
TRBJ2-1,.,TRBD2,TRBV5-1,CASSRLAGESYNEQFF,TGCGCCAGCAGCCGCTTAGCGGGGGAGTCCTACAATGAGCAGTTCTTC
TRBJ1-1,once,.,TRBV5-1,CASSLLPRLTTTEAFF,TGCGCCAGCAGCTTGCTCCCTCGACTTACCACAACTGAAGCTTTCTTT
TRBJ1-4,.,TRBD1,TRBV30,CAAQGALEKLFF,TGTGCCGCACAGGGGGCTTTGGAAAAACTGTTTTTT
TRBJ1-2,.,TRBD1,TRBV19,CATHRGDYGYTF,TGTGCCACCCACAGGGGCGACTATGGCTACACCTTC
TRBJ2-1,.,TRBD2,TRBV5-4,CASSLGGGGRGSYNEQFF,TGTGCCAGCAGCTTGGGAGGGGGCGGGAGGGGATCCTACAATGAGCAGTTCTTC
TRBJ1-2,.,.,TRBV9,CASSGGKNYGYTF,TGTGCCAGCAGCGGAGGGAAGAACTATGGCTACACCTTC
TRBJ1-1,once,TRBD1,TRBV4-1,CASGRQGIEAFF,TGCGCCAGCGGCCGACAGGGGATTGAAGCTTTCTTT
TRBJ1-1,once,.,TRBV5-6,CASSYTGWGSTEAFF,TGTGCCAGCAGCTACACAGGGTGGGGGAGCACTGAAGCTTTCTTT